The T cell receptor beta chain described here comes from a study of control samples from healthy donors and cancer patients. Only in-frame clones appear in the TCRdb table, and some are missing; sequencing was by immunoSEQ multiplex PCR. The table has about 120,000 clones, around 93% seen once. This CDR3 contains 13 residues. V was cut by 3 bases and J by 6 bases, with 11 bases left in between. Per the germline V gene, CDR1 is LGHDT and CDR2 is YNNKEL (reference sequence). This clone has a single count. The rearrangement links TRBV3-1 (or the pseudogene TRBV3-2) to TRBJ2-5; possibly TRBD2 for D (6 bases). The receptor was isolated from a man in his fifties with head and neck cancer. The specimen was PBMCs. Here the CDR3 reads CASSQASVQTQYF. Here the CDR3 DNA reads TGTGCCAGCAGCCAGGCTAGCGTACAGACCCAGTACTTC.